This T cell receptor (beta chain) was documented in a study of CD8 T cells in ankylosing spondylitis. Looked up from germline, CDR1 is LGHNA and CDR2 is YNFKEQ. Trimming took 1 base from V and 0 from J, leaving 16 bases between them. CDR3 length: 18 residues. From the 5' RACE reads, TCRdb called clonotypes with MiXCR, one entry per CDR3 protein. The table has about 150,000 distinct CDR3 sequences, 40% to 50% seen once. The chain is built from TRBV4-2 and TRBJ1-3; weak D call: TRBD1 (6 bases). The clonotype comes from a male donor with ankylosing spondylitis. Sequences were obtained from synovial fluid, either unsorted or a sorted T cell fraction (not recorded which). CDR3 DNA: TGTGCCAGCAGCCAAGCGGGGGGCCGAATTATCTCTGGAAACACCATATATTTT. It encodes CASSQAGGRIISGNTIYF.